These T cell receptor beta chains were read from a single sample in a study of T cell responses to AZD1222 COVID-19 vaccine. Profiling relied on immunoSEQ multiplex PCR, and the TCRdb table lists in-frame clones only, not all of them. The sample yields approximately 110,000 clones, approximately 90% seen once. The sample was peripheral blood, taken on day 0 of AZD1222 vaccination. Receptor source: an adult in good health. Both conserved end residues are part of each CDR3. The D gene is left open where the match is weak. Expanded clones get a size class; other rows say once, few or many, or leave the size out.

V	size	length	J	D	CDR3	DNA
TRBV27	NA	16	TRBJ1-4	NA	CASSSARGETNEKLFF	TGTGCCAGCAGTTCGGCTCGGGGGGAAACTAATGAAAAACTGTTTTTT
TRBV19	NA	14	TRBJ2-2	NA	CASSPVIQVRELFF	TGTGCCAGTAGTCCCGTGATCCAGGTCCGGGAGCTGTTTTTT
TRBV10-3	NA	15	TRBJ1-5	NA	CAISEYEGGNQPQHF	TGTGCCATCAGTGAGTACGAGGGGGGCAATCAGCCCCAGCATTTT
TRBV4-2	NA	17	TRBJ1-5	NA	CASSSKGSRGGNQPQHF	TGTGCCAGCAGCTCAAAGGGTAGCCGGGGAGGAAATCAGCCCCAGCATTTT
TRBV9	NA	14	TRBJ1-5	NA	CASSSGRGNQPQHF	TGTGCCAGCAGCTCCGGGAGGGGCAATCAGCCCCAGCATTTT
TRBV30	NA	15	TRBJ1-5	TRBD1	CAWSVGTGSNQPQHF	TGTGCCTGGAGTGTCGGGACAGGGTCCAATCAGCCCCAGCATTTT
TRBV18	NA	16	TRBJ1-5	NA	CASSPMAQGADQPQHF	TGTGCCAGCTCACCAATGGCCCAGGGAGCCGATCAGCCCCAGCATTTT
TRBV5-4	NA	17	TRBJ2-5	TRBD2	CASSSGLAGGPGETQYF	TGTGCCAGCAGCTCGGGACTAGCGGGAGGGCCGGGGGAGACCCAGTACTTC
TRBV27	few	12	TRBJ1-2	NA	CASSPTGLGYTF	TGTGCCAGCAGTCCGACCGGCCTGGGCTACACCTTC
TRBV30	NA	14	TRBJ2-7	NA	CAWSVGAGNYEQYF	TGTGCCTGGAGTGTAGGTGCGGGTAACTACGAGCAGTACTTC
TRBV12-3/TRBV12-4	NA	12	TRBJ1-4	NA	CASSFGNEKLFF	TGTGCCAGCAGTTTTGGGAATGAAAAACTGTTTTTT
TRBV7-2	NA	13	TRBJ1-2	NA	CASSLLGVDGYTF	TGTGCCAGCAGCTTATTAGGGGTTGATGGCTACACCTTC
TRBV7-2	NA	12	TRBJ2-7	NA	CASSPRSLEQYF	TGTGCCAGCAGCCCCAGATCGCTCGAGCAGTACTTC
TRBV6-5	NA	15	TRBJ1-5	NA	CASSYSKRFVQPQHF	TGTGCCAGCAGTTACTCGAAACGGTTCGTGCAGCCCCAGCATTTT
TRBV29-1	NA	14	TRBJ2-3	NA	CSVGPAYPTHTQYF	TGCAGCGTTGGACCCGCCTATCCGACCCATACGCAGTATTTT
TRBV19	NA	14	TRBJ2-7	TRBD1	CASSIGTVDYEQYF	TGTGCCAGTAGTATCGGGACAGTGGACTACGAGCAGTACTTC